Here is one TCR beta chain with its context. The antigen is not known. This sample stems from a study of PD-1 blockade in classical Hodgkin lymphoma. General study results and limits: Repertoire differences lack defined causes, possibly disease activity or prior therapy. Baseline TCR diversity was reportedly lower in newly diagnosed patients than healthy donors. CD4+ TCR diversity, unlike CD8+, climbed significantly by C4D1.

Using immunoSEQ multiplex PCR, the repertoire was profiled, and TCRdb retains in-frame clones only, with some absent. This table holds 70,000 or so clones, 71% found once. The V gene's germline CDR1 is LNHDA and CDR2 SQIVND (reference sequence). V was pared by 5 bases and J by 3 bases, with 12 bases of the junction left unmatched. This CDR3 spans 16 amino acids. Every patient had relapsed following autologous stem cell transplantation, and cohorts differed in brentuximab vedotin exposure. The J gene is TRBJ2-7, the V gene TRBV19; 8 nucleotides line up with TRBD2. Source: peripheral blood mononuclear cells (PBMCs), taken before the second cycle of nivolumab. This receptor was obtained from a human donor with classical Hodgkin lymphoma. The CDR3 sequence is CASSSLTGTSLYEQYF. CDR3 sequence (DNA): TGTGCCAGTAGTTCCCTAACCGGGACTAGTCTCTACGAGCAGTACTTC.